This is a list of T cell receptor beta chains from one sample in a study of blood T cell repertoires in COVID-19. Profiling relied on immunoSEQ multiplex PCR, and the TCRdb table lists in-frame clones only, not all of them. The sample lists about 150,000 clones, about 88% occurring once. Sequencing was performed on peripheral blood. These receptor sequences come from a man in his fifties or sixties who had recovered from COVID-19. CDR3s include the opening cysteine and the closing phenylalanine or tryptophan. A D gene is named only where the DNA matches it firmly. Clone size is given for some rows only: seen once, a few or many times, or a class if the clone is expanded.

TRBD2	TRBV5-1	15	-	TRBJ2-5	TGCGCCAGCAGATTAGCGGGAGGGACCTCAGAGACCCAGTACTTC	CASRLAGGTSETQYF
TRBD2	TRBV4-3	16	-	TRBJ2-3	TGCGCCAGCAGCCAAGAGGCCAGCGGGGGGGCAGATACGCAGTATTTT	CASSQEASGGADTQYF
-	TRBV7-2	15	-	TRBJ1-2	TGTGCCAGCAGCTTAGGAGCGGGACGGACCTATGGCTACACCTTC	CASSLGAGRTYGYTF
TRBD1	TRBV18	18	-	TRBJ2-3	TGTGCCAGCTCACCACCGGGACAGGGGTGGTTTAGCACAGATACGCAGTATTTT	CASSPPGQGWFSTDTQYF
TRBD2	TRBV5-4	15	-	TRBJ2-5	TGTGCCAGCAGCCACCTAGCGGTGGGACAAGAGACCCAGTACTTC	CASSHLAVGQETQYF
TRBD1	TRBV28	15	once	TRBJ1-1	TGTGCCAGCTCTACGTCGGGACAGGGGAGAACTGAAGCTTTCTTT	CASSTSGQGRTEAFF
TRBD2	TRBV6-1	19	-	TRBJ2-1	TGTGCCAGCAGTGTTGGGGGACTAGCGGGAGGGCCGTTCGTGAATGAGCAGTTCTTC	CASSVGGLAGGPFVNEQFF
-	TRBV9	16	-	TRBJ2-1	TGTGCCAGCAGCCGTAGACGGACTCAACACTACAATGAGCAGTTCTTC	CASSRRRTQHYNEQFF
-	TRBV12-2	13	-	TRBJ2-3	TGTGCAAGTCGATCCCAGGGGATGAATACGCAGTATTTT	CASRSQGMNTQYF
-	TRBV11-1	13	-	TRBJ1-1	TGTGCCAGCAGCTTAATCATTGGCGGGGAAGCTTTCTTT	CASSLIIGGEAFF
-	TRBV5-1	13	-	TRBJ2-7	TGCGCCAGCAGCCCCACCGGGTGGAGCGAGCAGTACTTC	CASSPTGWSEQYF
-	TRBV30	14	-	TRBJ1-5	TGTGCCTGGAGTACTAGTTATAGCAATCAGCCCCAGCATTTT	CAWSTSYSNQPQHF
-	TRBV15	15	-	TRBJ1-4	TGTGCCACCAGCATCCAGGACCGGCCGGGGGAAAAACTGTTTTTT	CATSIQDRPGEKLFF
TRBD1	TRBV5-6	17	-	TRBJ1-1	TGTGCCAGCAGCTTTTATCGACAGGGGGGTGGGTACACTGAAGCTTTCTTT	CASSFYRQGGGYTEAFF
TRBD1	TRBV11-2	12	-	TRBJ2-7	TGTGCCAGCAGCTCGACAGGGAACGAGCAGTACTTC	CASSSTGNEQYF
TRBD1	TRBV5-4	14	-	TRBJ2-1	TGTGCCAGCAGCTTGGGAGGACAGGGGGCTGAGCAGTTCTTC	CASSLGGQGAEQFF
-	TRBV5-5	16	-	TRBJ2-1	TGTGCCAGCAGCTTGAAGATGCCAGATGGGCGCAATGAGCAGTTCTTC	CASSLKMPDGRNEQFF
-	TRBV7-8	15	-	TRBJ2-2	TGTGCCAGCAGCTTATGGGCAGGCGGGACCGGGGAGCTGTTTTTT	CASSLWAGGTGELFF
-	TRBV5-1	13	-	TRBJ2-5	TGCGCCAGCTCCCAGCGGCTCCAAGAGACCCAGTACTTC	CASSQRLQETQYF
TRBD2	TRBV7-3	14	-	TRBJ2-7	TGTGCCAGCAGTTTAGCGGGAGGAAGCGACGAGCAGTACTTC	CASSLAGGSDEQYF
-	TRBV30	14	-	TRBJ2-7	TGTGCCTGGAGTGCCCTACCACAGGGCTACGAGCAGTACTTC	CAWSALPQGYEQYF
-	TRBV29-1	12	-	TRBJ2-2	TGCAGCGTTCGGTCCCCAACCGGGGAGCTGTTTTTT	CSVRSPTGELFF
-	TRBV5-1	15	-	TRBJ2-1	TGCGCCAGCAGCTTGGTTCCCGAGGGTTACAATGAGCAGTTCTTC	CASSLVPEGYNEQFF
-	TRBV9	16	-	TRBJ2-1	TGTGCCAGCAGCCCGAACGCGGGCGGGCGTTACAATGAGCAGTTCTTC	CASSPNAGGRYNEQFF
-	TRBV19	15	-	TRBJ2-1	TGTGCCAGTAGTACAAGGGGAGGCTCCTACAATGAGCAGTTCTTC	CASSTRGGSYNEQFF
-	TRBV6-4	13	-	TRBJ2-1	TGTGCCAGCAGTGAACTTCTGTACAATGAGCAGTTCTTC	CASSELLYNEQFF
TRBD1	TRBV4-1	15	-	TRBJ2-5	TGCGCCAGCAGCCGTCAGGGACAGTACCAAGAGACCCAGTACTTC	CASSRQGQYQETQYF
-	TRBV6-5	14	once	TRBJ1-1	TGTGCCAGCGTCCAGGGACACTTGAACACTGAAGCTTTCTTT	CASVQGHLNTEAFF
-	TRBV7-6	15	once	TRBJ1-1	TGTGCCAGCAGCCCCGGGGGAAACTCGAACACTGAAGCTTTCTTT	CASSPGGNSNTEAFF
-	TRBV6-2/TRBV6-3	15	-	TRBJ2-3	TGTGCCAGCAGTTACTGGACAAGAAGAGCAGATACGCAGTATTTT	CASSYWTRRADTQYF
-	TRBV6-2/TRBV6-3	15	-	TRBJ2-5	TGTGCCAGCAGTTACTCGACAGGAATTAAAGAGACCCAGTACTTC	CASSYSTGIKETQYF
TRBD1	TRBV9	15	-	TRBJ1-5	TGTGCCAGCAGCCAGGGACAGGGGGCTGGCCAGCCCCAGCATTTT	CASSQGQGAGQPQHF
-	TRBV9	14	-	TRBJ2-5	TGTGCCAGCAACCCTTCAGGGGGGATTGGGGCCCAGTACTTC	CASNPSGGIGAQYF
TRBD2	TRBV2	17	-	TRBJ2-1	TGTGCCAGCAGTGCCCTGGGACTAGCGGGGACCTACAATGAGCAGTTCTTC	CASSALGLAGTYNEQFF
TRBD1	TRBV7-6	14	-	TRBJ1-1	TGTGCCAGCAGCTTAGCCAATGACAGGGATGAAGCTTTCTTT	CASSLANDRDEAFF
TRBD2	TRBV7-3	14	-	TRBJ2-4	TGTGCCAGCAGCCTTTCTAGCGGGGTAAACATTCAGTACTTC	CASSLSSGVNIQYF
-	TRBV2	12	-	TRBJ2-2	TGTGCCAGCAGTGAAGGGGAGGGGGAGCTGTTTTTT	CASSEGEGELFF
-	TRBV3-1/TRBV3-2	11	once	TRBJ2-1	TGTGCCAGCAGCCAAGATAGTGAGCAGTTCTTC	CASSQDSEQFF
TRBD2	TRBV19	15	-	TRBJ2-7	TGTGCCAGTAGTCGCCCCGGGACTAGCGTCCACGAGCAGTACTTC	CASSRPGTSVHEQYF
TRBD1	TRBV4-3	16	-	TRBJ1-2	TGCGCCAGCAGCCAAGTACCGCTGACAGGGGGCTATGGCTACACCTTC	CASSQVPLTGGYGYTF
TRBD2	TRBV9	17	-	TRBJ2-1	TGTGCCAGCAGCTTTAGAAGTGACAGTCCGCGGGGGGATGAGCAGTTCTTC	CASSFRSDSPRGDEQFF
TRBD1	TRBV7-7	15	-	TRBJ2-2	TGTGCCAGCGGCCCCGGGACAGGGGGGTCCGGGGAGCTGTTTTTT	CASGPGTGGSGELFF
-	TRBV10-3	11	-	TRBJ2-7	TGTGCCACCTCACGGGAATACGAGCAGTACTTC	CATSREYEQYF
TRBD2	TRBV7-8	15	-	TRBJ2-7	TGTGCCAGCAGCTTCGGGACTAGCGGGAGTCTCGAGCAGTACTTC	CASSFGTSGSLEQYF